Included here is one TCR beta chain sequence, with context. As processed by the authors: Nucleated cell number was recorded as an estimate derived from reference gene primer amplification. The assay was immunoSEQ multiplex PCR, and TCRdb's table has in-frame clones only and misses some. From that table come the V and J calls and clone size; the DNA was used to work out D and trimming. This table has approximately 280,000 clones, nearly 90% appearing once. Ages ranged from about 18 to 89 years, with residence in more than 20 US areas. This specimen belongs to a study of blood T cell repertoires in COVID-19. On the study more broadly: COVID-19 samples, acute and convalescent, were from the United States, Italy and Spain.

V was clipped by 0 bases and J by 6 bases; unmatched bases: 9. CDR3 length: 16 residues. Germline lookup yields CDR1 SGHRS and CDR2 YFSETQ. The receptor was isolated from a woman aged 55-70 years who had recovered from COVID-19. Sequencing input: PBMCs or T cells enriched from blood (not recorded which). The rearrangement links TRBV5-1 to TRBJ2-1; 7 nucleotides align to TRBD2. CDR3 nucleotide sequence: TGCGCCAGCAGCTTGGGACTAGCCGGTCGGGGCAATGAGCAGTTCTTC. Its translation: CASSLGLAGRGNEQFF.